What follows are 29 T cell receptor beta chains derived from one specimen sequenced in a study of early T cells in non-severe SARS-CoV-2 infection. Via MiXCR, TCRdb re-called the 5' RACE reads, giving one row per CDR3 protein. The table has around 63,000 distinct CDR3 sequences, around 5.7% seen once. The material sequenced was whole blood, taken at baseline. The receptors shown here come from an adult who was a healthcare worker with PCR-confirmed SARS-CoV-2 infection or an uninfected control (not recorded which).

This clonotype was counted many times. The chain recombines TRBV25-1 with TRBJ1-6, with D uncertain. This CDR3 contains 14 residues. The V gene lost 7 bases and the J gene lost 10 bases, with 17 bases spanning the gap. Germline CDR1 reads MGHDK; CDR2 reads SYGVNS. This CDR3 reads CASTPAGSGSPLHF. CDR3 nucleotide sequence: TGTGCCAGCACCCCCGCGGGGAGTGGGTCACCCCTCCACTTT.

The chain has TRBV3-1 and TRBJ1-5; D is unresolved. The V gene's germline CDR1 is LGHDT and CDR2 YNNKEL (reference sequence). The V end was cut by 2 bases, the J end by 2 bases, with 7 bases between. The CDR3 is 14 amino acids. Written as DNA, the CDR3 is TGTGCCAGCAGCCAACGGACGGGCAATCAGCCCCAGCATTTT. It codes for CASSQRTGNQPQHF. The entire variable domain, with the rest obtained from reference TRBV3-1 and TRBJ1-5, is as follows: DTAVSQTPKYLVTQMGNDKSIKCEQNLGHDTMYWYKQDSKKFLKIMFSYNNKELIINETVPNRFSPKSPDKAHLNLHINSLELGDSAVYFCASSQRTGNQPQHFGDGTRLSIL.

This clonotype has ten or more counts. The CDR3 nucleotides are TGTGCCAGCAGTTCCTCAGGGACCGGCAACTATGGCTACACCTTC. Residues: CASSSSGTGNYGYTF. The J gene is TRBJ1-2, the V gene TRBV28, with D perhaps TRBD1 (5 bases). The V gene's germline CDR1 is MDHEN and CDR2 SYDVKM. This CDR3 contains 15 residues. Trimming shortened V by 4 bases and J by 2 bases, and 14 bases separated the two germline ends.

This clonotype was counted ten times or more. The chain joins TRBV3-2 to TRBJ1-5. TRBV3-2 is a listed pseudogene. The CDR3 length is 17 residues. The CDR3 loop is CASSQPRWTYSNQPQHF. The CDR3 DNA follows: TGTGCCAGCAGCCAACCTCGGTGGACTTATAGCAATCAGCCCCAGCATTTT.

Ten or more counts support this clonotype. The chain carries TRBV12-3 or TRBV12-4 and TRBJ2-3, with D possibly matching TRBD1 (6 bases). V was trimmed by 4 bases and J by 6 bases, leaving 8 bases between them. There are 12 residues in the CDR3. The CDR3 sequence: CASSSGVDTQYF. CDR3 nucleotides: TGTGCCAGCAGTTCAGGGGTGGATACGCAGTATTTT.

This clonotype was seen only a few times. The genes are TRBV29-1 and TRBJ2-7, with 7 bases identical to TRBD1. The CDR3 covers 13 residues. Trimming at V came to 6 bases and at J to 0 bases, leaving 5 bases not matched to a gene. Germline values: CDR1 SQVTM, CDR2 ANQGSEA. The CDR3 DNA reads TGCAGCGTAGCGGACAGGCGCTCCTACGAGCAGTACTTC. Translated: CSVADRRSYEQYF.

This clonotype was seen only a few times. CDR3 DNA sequence: TGCGCCAGCAGCTTGGACGGGTGGAACAATGAGCAGTTCTTC. It is translated as CASSLDGWNNEQFF. The chain has TRBV5-1 and TRBJ2-1; no clear D gene. Germline loops: CDR1 SGHRS, CDR2 YFSETQ. With 0 bases removed from V and 5 bases from J, the gap between germline ends came to 9 bases. The CDR3 loop spans 14 amino acids.

This clonotype has ten or more counts. This chain links TRBV27 with TRBJ2-7, with 9 bases fitting TRBD1. J lost 2 bases, V lost 1 base, and 6 bases had no gene match. CDR3 size: 16 residues. Germline V gene sequence: CDR1 MNHEY, CDR2 SMNVEV (reference sequence). In nucleotides, the CDR3 is TGTGCCAGCAGTTTATTCCTAGGACAGGGGACCTACGAGCAGTACTTC. This codes for CASSLFLGQGTYEQYF.

The chain links TRBV7-3 to TRBJ2-1; 9 nucleotides align to TRBD1. Per germline, CDR1 SGHTA and CDR2 FQGTGA. The CDR3 is 15 amino acids. V lost 5 bases to trimming and J lost 5 bases; unmatched junction nucleotides: 7. CDR3 region: CASSRQGGINNEQFF. DNA of the CDR3: TGTGCCAGCAGCCGACAGGGGGGAATAAACAATGAGCAGTTCTTC. Combining the CDR3 with reference TRBV7-3 and TRBJ2-1 gives the whole variable domain GAGVSQTPSNKVTEKGKYVELRCDPISGHTALYWYRQSLGQGPEFLIYFQGTGAADDSGLPNDRFFAVRPEGSVSTLKIQRTERGDSAVYLCASSRQGGINNEQFFGPGTRLTVL.

This clonotype was seen many times. This chain joins TRBV7-9 and TRBJ1-5; TRBD1 is a possible D gene (6 bases). The CDR3 totals 17 residues. V gave up 5 bases and J gave up 2 bases, with 19 bases separating them. From germline, CDR1 is SEHNR and CDR2 FQNEAQ (reference sequence). The CDR3 DNA reads as TGTGCCAGCAGCACCGGTGTGGGGACAACGGGCAATCAGCCCCAGCATTTT. This sequence encodes CASSTGVGTTGNQPQHF.

The rearrangement links TRBV10-1 to TRBJ2-3, with 9 bases matching TRBD2. Germline lookup yields CDR1 WNHNN and CDR2 SYGVQD (reference sequence). The CDR3 totals 18 residues. V shed 3 bases and J 3 bases; nucleotides not matched to a gene: 13. This chain's CDR3 is CASSDSLTVAGVTDTQYF. The CDR3 DNA follows: TGCGCCAGCAGTGACTCCCTCACGGTAGCGGGAGTAACAGATACGCAGTATTTT.

The sample holds many counts of this clonotype. This chain links TRBV28 with TRBJ1-1, with a weak D call TRBD1 (6 bases). Germline CDR1 reads MDHEN; CDR2 reads SYDVKM. Trimming took off 5 bases at V and 4 bases at J, with 11 bases between the two ends. The CDR3 covers 13 residues. The CDR3 is CASSVQGRTEAFF. The CDR3 bases are TGTGCCAGCAGTGTACAGGGACGCACTGAAGCTTTCTTT.

At least ten counts were recorded for this clonotype. The V gene is TRBV24-1, the J gene TRBJ2-3; D gene uncertain. Trimming pared 3 bases from V and 4 bases from J, leaving 16 bases between. Looked up from germline, CDR1 is KGHDR and CDR2 is SFDVKD. This CDR3 contains 16 residues. The CDR3 spells CATSDPPKGRADTQYF. As DNA, the CDR3 is TGTGCCACCAGTGATCCTCCGAAGGGTAGGGCAGATACGCAGTATTTT.

This clonotype appeared many times. V usage is TRBV30 and J usage is TRBJ2-2; D unresolved. The CDR3 totals 13 residues. Germline assignment: CDR1 GTSNPN and CDR2 SVGIG (reference sequence). V was cut by 2 bases and J by 2 bases, with 6 bases left in between. The CDR3 DNA sequence: TGTGCCTGGAGTTCCAGAAACACCGGGGAGCTGTTTTTT. Its protein is CAWSSRNTGELFF.

This clonotype has more than one count but fewer than ten. The chain joins TRBV4-1 to TRBJ2-7; 15 nucleotides line up with TRBD2. Germline V gene sequence: CDR1 MGHRA, CDR2 YSYEKL. With V trimmed by 4 bases and J by 4 bases, 5 bases remained unmatched. CDR3 size: 16 residues. This chain's CDR3 is CASSRTGTSGRYEQYF. The CDR3 nucleotides are TGCGCCAGCAGCCGGACCGGGACTAGCGGGAGGTACGAGCAGTACTTC.

This clonotype occurred many times. The chain links TRBV29-1 to TRBJ2-2, with D unclear. This CDR3 region has 12 residues. Trimming removed 2 bases at V and 3 bases at J, with 4 bases between. Germline loops: CDR1 SQVTM, CDR2 ANQGSEA. The DNA of the CDR3 is TGCAGCGTTGAACGCTACACCGGGGAGCTGTTTTTT. Its protein product is CSVERYTGELFF.

This clonotype was counted many times. V usage is TRBV12-3 or TRBV12-4 and J usage is TRBJ2-1, with TRBD2 identical over 10 bases. The V segment lost 6 bases and the J segment 2 bases; nucleotides outside the gene matches: 4. The CDR3 covers 15 residues. CDR3 sequence (DNA): TGTGCCAGCAGGCCCCTAGCGGGAGCCTACAATGAGCAGTTCTTC. Its protein is CASRPLAGAYNEQFF.

In this sample, this clonotype turned up many times. This rearrangement joins TRBV10-1 to TRBJ2-2; D gene uncertain. Germline V gene sequence: CDR1 WNHNN, CDR2 SYGVQD (reference sequence). The CDR3 extends over 14 amino acids. Trimming cost V 0 bases and J 6 bases, with 8 bases left between them. CDR3 protein: CASSESKAPGELFF. Written as DNA, the CDR3 is TGCGCCAGCAGTGAGTCGAAGGCTCCCGGGGAGCTGTTTTTT.

The CDR3 spells CASSFHRARNNQETQYF. CDR3 DNA sequence: TGTGCCAGCAGTTTCCACAGGGCGAGGAATAACCAAGAGACCCAGTACTTC. The gene calls are TRBV12-3 or TRBV12-4 and TRBJ2-5; a weak D match, TRBD1 (6 bases). The V end lost 3 bases, the J end lost 0 bases, and 17 bases lay between the germline ends. The length of the CDR3 is 17 residues.

This chain links TRBV29-1 with TRBJ2-7; no clear D. Germline V CDR1 and CDR2: SQVTM, ANQGSEA. This CDR3 spans 12 amino acids. V gave up 4 bases and J gave up 0 bases, with 7 bases separating them. The CDR3 bases are TGCAGCGTTGGGGGTACCTCCTACGAGCAGTACTTC. This codes for CSVGGTSYEQYF.

This clonotype was detected many times. This chain connects TRBV5-1 to TRBJ2-5, with unresolved D. Between the trimmed V and J ends, which lost 2 bases and 3 bases, there was a span of 2 bases. CDR1 and CDR2 (germline): SGHRS, YFSETQ. The CDR3 sequence is 11 residues long. DNA for the CDR3: TGCGCCAGCAGCTTAAAAGAGACCCAGTACTTC. Translated, it gives CASSLKETQYF.

This clonotype was picked up many times. The CDR3 sequence: CSARPGTGLEKLFF. In nucleotides, the CDR3 is TGCAGTGCTAGACCCGGGACAGGGCTTGAAAAACTGTTTTTT. The J gene is TRBJ1-4, the V gene TRBV20-1; 9 positions match TRBD1. V was pared by 2 bases and J by 7 bases, with 5 bases of the junction left unmatched. Germline CDR1 and CDR2: DFQATT and SNEGSKA (reference sequence). There are 14 residues in the CDR3.

The chain has TRBV7-2 and TRBJ2-1; the D is unclear. Between the trimmed V and J ends, which lost 1 base and 4 bases, there was a span of 8 bases. CDR1 and CDR2 (germline): SGHTA, FQGNSA. This CDR3 is 14 amino acids long. The CDR3 sequence: CASSLGQSYNEQFF. The CDR3, as DNA: TGTGCCAGCAGCTTAGGGCAGTCTTACAATGAGCAGTTCTTC. Drawing the rest from reference TRBV7-2 and TRBJ2-1, the complete variable domain is GAGVSQSPSNKVTEKGKDVELRCDPISGHTALYWYRQSLGQGLEFLIYFQGNSAPDKSGLPSDRFSAERTGGSVSTLTIQRTQQEDSAVYLCASSLGQSYNEQFFGPGTRLTVL.

This clonotype was detected ten times or more. The J gene is TRBJ1-1, the V gene TRBV18; D is perhaps TRBD1 (6 bases). Germline V gives CDR1 KGHSH, CDR2 LQKENI. The germline V and J ends were trimmed by 8 bases and 6 bases, with 16 bases remaining between them. This CDR3 is built from 13 residues. DNA for the CDR3: TGTGCCAGCCAATCGGGCGGGGGCTCTGAAGCTTTCTTT. It encodes CASQSGGGSEAFF.

The J gene is TRBJ1-2, the V gene TRBV27; D is unresolved. CDR1 and CDR2 from the germline V gene are MNHEY and SMNVEV (reference sequence). There are 15 residues in the CDR3. Deletions cut 5 bases from V and 4 bases from J, with 17 bases between. CDR3 loop: CASSLYREQSYGYTF. The CDR3 DNA is TGTGCCAGCAGTCTATACCGGGAACAGTCCTATGGCTACACCTTC.

The genes are TRBV5-1 and TRBJ1-6; D remains unclear. Per the germline V gene, CDR1 is SGHRS and CDR2 is YFSETQ. The CDR3 covers 13 residues. V was pared by 0 bases and J by 8 bases, with 6 bases between. Here the CDR3 reads CASSLGRDSPLHF. The DNA of the CDR3 is TGCGCCAGCAGCTTGGGGAGGGATTCACCCCTCCACTTT.

The CDR3 here is CARSLSRLAIEQYF. The CDR3 region has the DNA TGTGCCAGGAGCCTATCAAGACTAGCCATCGAGCAGTACTTC. The chain is built from TRBV5-6 and TRBJ2-7, with 7 bases aligning to TRBD2. CDR3 length: 14 residues. The germline CDR1 and CDR2 sequences are SGHDT and YYEEEE. Losses at the gene ends were 8 bases for V and 6 bases for J; bases not matched to a gene: 14.

This clonotype was observed a few times. One junction end does not reproduce the germline sequence, and a read error may be involved. V and J are TRBV30 and TRBJ1-1, with 11 positions matching TRBD1. The CDR3 consists of 16 residues. Germline CDR1 reads GTSNPN; CDR2 reads SVGIG (reference sequence). The CDR3 DNA reads as TGTGCCTGGATTAATAACCGGGACAGGGGGAACACTGAAGTTTTCTTT. Translated: CAWINNRDRGNTEVFF.

This clonotype has a count of ten or more. The chain joins TRBV12-3 or TRBV12-4 to TRBJ1-5; D remains ambiguous. Trimming removed 3 bases at V and 7 bases at J, with 10 bases between. The CDR3 is 13 amino acids. The CDR3, as DNA: TGTGCCAGCAGTTTGTCCGGCGTCCAGCCCCAGCATTTT. Protein: CASSLSGVQPQHF.